The subject of this entry is one TCR beta chain. At one end the junction does not follow the germline gene, possibly because of a read error. After constant-region reverse-primer amplification, full-length variable regions underwent semi-nested PCR with Nested Universal Primer A. Using its own MiXCR run on the 5' RACE reads, TCRdb lists one record per CDR3 protein. There are around 52,000 distinct CDR3 sequences in the sample; roughly 28% occur only once, and 3.2% lies in the top ten. The CDR3 covers 16 residues. Sequencing was performed on tumor-infiltrating memory CD4+ T cells sorted from the breast tumor. Specified subset: memory CD4+ T cells, CD4+CD45RO+CD25-. The sequence was collected from a female donor with breast cancer. The genes are TRBV12-3 or TRBV12-4 and TRBJ2-2; 9 bases are shared with TRBD2. The DNA of the CDR3 is TGTGCCAGCAGTCTAGCGCGGGGGGGCCGCACCGGGGAGCTGCTTTTT. This gives the protein CASSLARGGRTGELLF.